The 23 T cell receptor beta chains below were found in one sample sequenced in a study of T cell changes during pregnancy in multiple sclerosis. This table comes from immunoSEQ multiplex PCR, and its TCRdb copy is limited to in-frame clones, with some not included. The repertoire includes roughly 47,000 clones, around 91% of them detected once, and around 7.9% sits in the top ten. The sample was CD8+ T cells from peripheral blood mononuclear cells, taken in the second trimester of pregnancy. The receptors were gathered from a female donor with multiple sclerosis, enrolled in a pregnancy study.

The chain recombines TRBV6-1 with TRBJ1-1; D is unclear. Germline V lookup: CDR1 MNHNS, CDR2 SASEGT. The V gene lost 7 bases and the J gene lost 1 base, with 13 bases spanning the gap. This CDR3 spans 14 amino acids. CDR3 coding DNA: TGTGCCAGCAAGAGCCCCTCCACGAACACTGAAGCTTTCTTT. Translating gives CASKSPSTNTEAFF.

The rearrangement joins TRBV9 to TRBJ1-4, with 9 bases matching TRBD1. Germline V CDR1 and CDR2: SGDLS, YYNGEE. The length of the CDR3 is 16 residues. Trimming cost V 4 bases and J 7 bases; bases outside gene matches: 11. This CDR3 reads CASSSALGQGSEKLFF. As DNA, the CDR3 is TGTGCCAGCAGCTCAGCCCTCGGACAGGGGAGTGAAAAACTGTTTTTT.

DNA of the CDR3: TGTGCCAGTACCCAGGTCGGTTACAATGAGCAGTTCTTC. Translating it yields CASTQVGYNEQFF. The V call is TRBV19, the J call TRBJ2-1; D unresolved. V lost 7 bases to trimming and J lost 4 bases, with 11 bases between them. The CDR3 length is 13 residues. Germline CDR1 reads LNHDA; CDR2 reads SQIVND (reference sequence). Combining the CDR3 with reference TRBV19 and TRBJ2-1 gives the whole variable domain DGGITQSPKYLFRKEGQNVTLSCEQNLNHDAMYWYRQDPGQGLRLIYYSQIVNDFQKGDIAEGYSVSREKKESFPLTVTSAQKNPTAFYLCASTQVGYNEQFFGPGTRLTVL.

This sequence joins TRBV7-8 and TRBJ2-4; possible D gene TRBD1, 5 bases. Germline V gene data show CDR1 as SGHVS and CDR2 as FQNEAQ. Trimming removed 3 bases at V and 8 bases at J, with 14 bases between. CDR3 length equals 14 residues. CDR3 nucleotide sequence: TGTGCCAGCAGCTTCGCTGTGGGGCGCGACATTCAGTACTTC. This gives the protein CASSFAVGRDIQYF.

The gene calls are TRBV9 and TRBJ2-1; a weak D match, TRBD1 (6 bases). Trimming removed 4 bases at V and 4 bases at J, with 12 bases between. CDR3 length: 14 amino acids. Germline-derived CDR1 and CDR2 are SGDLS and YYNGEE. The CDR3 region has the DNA TGTGCCAGCAGCCCTCTAGGGGGATACAATGAGCAGTTCTTC. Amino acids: CASSPLGGYNEQFF.

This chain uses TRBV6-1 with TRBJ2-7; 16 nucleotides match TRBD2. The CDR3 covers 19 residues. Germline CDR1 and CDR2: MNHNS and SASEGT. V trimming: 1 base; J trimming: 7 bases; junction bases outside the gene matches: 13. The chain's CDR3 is CASSEDGTSGGAPMREQYF. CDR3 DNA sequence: TGTGCCAGCAGTGAAGATGGGACTAGCGGGGGGGCCCCCATGAGGGAGCAGTACTTC.

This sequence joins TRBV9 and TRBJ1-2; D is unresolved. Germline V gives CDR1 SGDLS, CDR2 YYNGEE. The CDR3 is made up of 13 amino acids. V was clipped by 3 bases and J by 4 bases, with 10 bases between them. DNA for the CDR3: TGTGCCAGCAGCGGAGGGAGGATCTATGGCTACACCTTC. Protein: CASSGGRIYGYTF.

The CDR3 protein is CASSPGQGWSSEAFF. DNA for the CDR3: TGTGCCAGCAGCCCCGGACAGGGTTGGAGCTCTGAAGCTTTCTTT. The genes are TRBV7-3 and TRBJ1-1; 8 nucleotides align to TRBD1. V lost 5 bases to trimming and J lost 6 bases; unmatched junction nucleotides: 11. There are 15 residues in the CDR3. The germline V gene has CDR1 SGHTA and CDR2 FQGTGA.

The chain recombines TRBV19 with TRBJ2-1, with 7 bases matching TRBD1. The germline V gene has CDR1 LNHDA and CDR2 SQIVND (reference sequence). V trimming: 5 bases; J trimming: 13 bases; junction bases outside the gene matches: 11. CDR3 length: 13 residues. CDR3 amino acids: CASSPGTAFSQFF. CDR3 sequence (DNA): TGTGCCAGTAGTCCCGGGACAGCCTTCTCCCAGTTCTTC.

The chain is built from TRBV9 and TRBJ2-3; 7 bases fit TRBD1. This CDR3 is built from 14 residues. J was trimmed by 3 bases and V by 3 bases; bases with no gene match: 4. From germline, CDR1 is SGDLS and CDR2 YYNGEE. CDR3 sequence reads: CASSAGRGTDTQYF. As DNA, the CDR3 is TGTGCCAGCAGCGCGGGCAGGGGGACAGATACGCAGTATTTT.

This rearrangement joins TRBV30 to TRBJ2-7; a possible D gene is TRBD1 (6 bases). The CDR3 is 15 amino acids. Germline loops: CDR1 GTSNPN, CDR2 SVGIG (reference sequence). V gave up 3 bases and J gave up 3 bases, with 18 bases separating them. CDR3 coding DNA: TGTGCCTGGAGGGGATATCAGGGACACCTCTACGAGCAGTACTTC. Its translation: CAWRGYQGHLYEQYF.

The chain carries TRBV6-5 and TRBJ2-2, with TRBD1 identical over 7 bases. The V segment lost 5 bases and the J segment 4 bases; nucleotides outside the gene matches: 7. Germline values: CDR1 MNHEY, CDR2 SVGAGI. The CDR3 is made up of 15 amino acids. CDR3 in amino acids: CASSLPGTVTGELFF. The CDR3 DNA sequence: TGTGCCAGCAGTCTCCCCGGGACAGTCACCGGGGAGCTGTTTTTT.

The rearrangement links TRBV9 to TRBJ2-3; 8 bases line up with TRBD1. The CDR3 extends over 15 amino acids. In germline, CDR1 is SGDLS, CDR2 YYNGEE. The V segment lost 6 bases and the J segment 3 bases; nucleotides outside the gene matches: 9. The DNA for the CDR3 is TGTGCCAGCACTCCTACCCAGGGGGCAACAGATACGCAGTATTTT. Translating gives CASTPTQGATDTQYF.

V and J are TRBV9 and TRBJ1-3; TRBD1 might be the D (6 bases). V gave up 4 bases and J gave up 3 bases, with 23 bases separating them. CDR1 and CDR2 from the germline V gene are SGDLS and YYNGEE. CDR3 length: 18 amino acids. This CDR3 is CASSQPTDRSPNGNTIYF. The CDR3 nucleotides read TGTGCCAGCAGCCAACCAACCGACAGGAGTCCCAATGGAAACACCATATATTTT.

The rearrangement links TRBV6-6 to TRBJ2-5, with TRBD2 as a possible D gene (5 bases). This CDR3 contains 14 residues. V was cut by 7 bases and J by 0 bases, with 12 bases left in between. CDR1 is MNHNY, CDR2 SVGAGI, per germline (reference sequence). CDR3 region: CASKGPADQETQYF. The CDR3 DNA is TGTGCCAGCAAGGGCCCAGCGGACCAAGAGACCCAGTACTTC.

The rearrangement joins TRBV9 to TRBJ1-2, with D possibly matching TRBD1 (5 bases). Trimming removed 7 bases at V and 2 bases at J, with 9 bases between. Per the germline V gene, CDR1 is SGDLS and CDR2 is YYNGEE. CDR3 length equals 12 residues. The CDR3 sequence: CASDTGNYGYTF. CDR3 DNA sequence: TGTGCCAGCGATACAGGAAACTATGGCTACACCTTC.

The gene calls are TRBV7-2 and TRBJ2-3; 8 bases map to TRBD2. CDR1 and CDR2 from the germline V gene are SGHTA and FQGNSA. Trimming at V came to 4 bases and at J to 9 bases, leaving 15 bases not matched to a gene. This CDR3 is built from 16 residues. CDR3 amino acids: CASSSVNAGGLETQYF. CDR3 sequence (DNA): TGTGCCAGCAGCTCGGTGAATGCGGGGGGCCTAGAGACGCAGTATTTT.

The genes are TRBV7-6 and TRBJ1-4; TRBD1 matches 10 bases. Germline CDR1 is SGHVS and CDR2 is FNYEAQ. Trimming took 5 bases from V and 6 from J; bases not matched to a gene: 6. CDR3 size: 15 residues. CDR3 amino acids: CASSRPGTGDEKLFF. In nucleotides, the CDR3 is TGTGCCAGCAGCCGACCCGGGACAGGGGATGAAAAACTGTTTTTT.

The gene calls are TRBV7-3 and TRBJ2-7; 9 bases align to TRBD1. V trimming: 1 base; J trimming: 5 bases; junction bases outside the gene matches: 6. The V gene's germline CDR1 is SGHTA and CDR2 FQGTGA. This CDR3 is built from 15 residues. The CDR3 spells CASSLKGTGFDEQYF. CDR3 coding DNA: TGTGCCAGCAGCTTAAAAGGGACAGGGTTCGACGAGCAGTACTTC.

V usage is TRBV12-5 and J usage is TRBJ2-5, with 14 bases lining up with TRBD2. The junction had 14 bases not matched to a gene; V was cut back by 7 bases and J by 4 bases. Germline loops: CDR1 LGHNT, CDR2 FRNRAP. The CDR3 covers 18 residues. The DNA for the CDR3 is TGTGCTAGTGAATTTTCGACTAGCGGGGGGGCGATGGGAGAGACCCAGTACTTC. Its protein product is CASEFSTSGGAMGETQYF.

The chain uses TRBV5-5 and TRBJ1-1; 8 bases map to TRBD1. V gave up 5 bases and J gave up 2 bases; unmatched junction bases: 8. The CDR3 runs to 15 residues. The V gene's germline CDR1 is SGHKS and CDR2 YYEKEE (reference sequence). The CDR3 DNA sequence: TGTGCCAGCAGAAAAAACGACAGGGGCAACACTGAAGCTTTCTTT. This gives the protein CASRKNDRGNTEAFF.

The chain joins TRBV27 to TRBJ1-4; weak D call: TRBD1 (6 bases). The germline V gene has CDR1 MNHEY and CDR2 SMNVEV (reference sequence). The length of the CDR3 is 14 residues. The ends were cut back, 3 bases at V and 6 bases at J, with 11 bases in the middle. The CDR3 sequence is CASSFVGADEKLFF. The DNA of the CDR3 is TGTGCCAGCAGTTTTGTGGGGGCAGATGAAAAACTGTTTTTT.

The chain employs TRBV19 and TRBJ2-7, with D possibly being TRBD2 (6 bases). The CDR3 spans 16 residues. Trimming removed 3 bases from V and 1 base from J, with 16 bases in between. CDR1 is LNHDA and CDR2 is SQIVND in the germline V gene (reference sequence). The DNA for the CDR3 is TGTGCCAGTAGTATGTGGGGGGAGTTCGGGTCCTACGAGCAGTACTTC. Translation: CASSMWGEFGSYEQYF.